This T cell receptor beta chain came from a study of blood T cells in healthy people across ages. Regarding the study as a whole: Older age coincided with a roughly linear decline in TCR beta diversity per million T cells.

Combining a sample-barcoded 5' primer with a J-beta primer mix, a second PCR ran for about 7 to 11 cycles. TCRdb used MiXCR to reprocess the 5' RACE reads, holding one entry per CDR3 protein. The sample consists of 450,000 to 700,000 distinct CDR3 sequences, approximately 25% of them appearing once. Every participating donor contributed roughly 10 milliliters of peripheral blood through a draw. They isolated at least 6.5 million PBMCs from each sample. Worth noting for this clonotype: As yet, its antigen is unknown.

V gave up 3 bases and J gave up 2 bases, with 14 bases separating them. Germline CDR1 reads SGDLS; CDR2 reads YYNGEE. This CDR3 spans 15 amino acids. The genes are TRBV9 and TRBJ2-5; perhaps D is TRBD1 or TRBD2 (5 bases each). Sequencing was performed on blood. The sequence came from a woman between 65 and 79 years old in good health. CDR3 sequence: CASSAGQAPQETQYF. In DNA, the CDR3 is TGTGCCAGCAGCGCGGGGCAAGCGCCTCAAGAGACCCAGTACTTC.